This is a list of T cell receptor beta chains from one sample in a study of blood T cell repertoires in COVID-19. Sequenced by immunoSEQ multiplex PCR; TCRdb stores in-frame clones only, minus some. The sample has nearly 70,000 clones; 90% to 95% are singletons. Material: peripheral blood. These receptors were obtained from a man aged 35-49 years with COVID-19, enrolled during active disease. CDR3s include the opening cysteine and the closing phenylalanine or tryptophan. The D gene is left open where the match is weak. Clone sizes are given selectively: once, few, many, or a class where the clone is expanded.

v_gene: TRBV20-1; abundance: -; d_gene: TRBD2; j_gene: TRBJ2-3; CDR3aa: CSASAAGTRTNTDTQYF; CDR3nt: TGCAGTGCTAGTGCCGCCGGGACTAGAACGAACACAGATACGCAGTATTTT
v_gene: TRBV7-7; abundance: -; d_gene: TRBD1; j_gene: TRBJ2-5; CDR3aa: CASSPGTGQETQYF; CDR3nt: TGTGCCAGCAGCCCGGGGACAGGGCAAGAGACCCAGTACTTC
v_gene: TRBV19; abundance: once; d_gene: TRBD1; j_gene: TRBJ2-5; CDR3aa: CASSITPGQAFQETQYF; CDR3nt: TGTGCCAGTAGTATTACTCCGGGACAGGCCTTTCAAGAGACCCAGTACTTC
v_gene: TRBV6-2/TRBV6-3; abundance: once; d_gene: -; j_gene: TRBJ2-1; CDR3aa: CASSFRGAADEQFF; CDR3nt: TGTGCCAGCAGCTTCCGGGGGGCCGCGGATGAGCAGTTCTTC
v_gene: TRBV29-1; abundance: -; d_gene: TRBD1; j_gene: TRBJ2-7; CDR3aa: CSVVVDRGYEQYF; CDR3nt: TGCAGCGTTGTCGTGGACAGGGGTTACGAGCAGTACTTC
v_gene: TRBV11-1; abundance: -; d_gene: -; j_gene: TRBJ2-5; CDR3aa: CASSLEPKETQYF; CDR3nt: TGTGCCAGCAGCTTAGAGCCCAAAGAGACCCAGTACTTC
v_gene: TRBV6-5; abundance: few; d_gene: TRBD1; j_gene: TRBJ1-1; CDR3aa: CASRRDREGEAFF; CDR3nt: TGTGCCAGCAGAAGGGACAGGGAAGGAGAAGCTTTCTTT
v_gene: TRBV6-4; abundance: -; d_gene: -; j_gene: TRBJ2-7; CDR3aa: CASSADRSSYEQYF; CDR3nt: TGTGCCAGCAGTGCCGACAGGAGCTCCTACGAGCAGTACTTC
v_gene: TRBV5-1; abundance: -; d_gene: -; j_gene: TRBJ2-5; CDR3aa: CASTLTEQSLSQYF; CDR3nt: TGCGCCAGCACTCTGACAGAACAGAGCCTCTCCCAGTACTTC
v_gene: TRBV6-5; abundance: -; d_gene: -; j_gene: TRBJ1-6; CDR3aa: CASSYESGQVNSPLHF; CDR3nt: TGTGCCAGCAGTTACGAGTCTGGTCAGGTTAATTCACCCCTCCACTTT
v_gene: TRBV11-2; abundance: -; d_gene: -; j_gene: TRBJ1-4; CDR3aa: CASSARTDTINEKLFF; CDR3nt: TGTGCCAGCAGCGCTAGGACGGACACCATCAATGAAAAACTGTTTTTT